This T cell receptor beta chain derives from a study of CD8 T cells in ankylosing spondylitis. Study-wide points: Clones tied to disease were said to be significantly enriched in matched ankylosing spondylitis synovial fluid. Both synovial fluid and blood in reactive arthritis had previously been reported to carry some motif variants.

The CDR3 has 13 residues. Germline V CDR1 and CDR2: DFQATT, SNEGSKA (reference sequence). The V end lost 5 bases, the J end lost 1 base, and 11 bases lay between the germline ends. This clonotype came up a few times. What it recognizes is unknown. TCRdb called the 5' RACE reads again in MiXCR, with one record for every CDR3 protein. The sample yields roughly 200,000 distinct CDR3 sequences, approximately 24% seen once. The TCR was taken from a male donor with ankylosing spondylitis or in good health (not recorded which). J is TRBJ1-1 and V is TRBV20-1; D may be TRBD1 (5 bases). Material: blood, either unsorted or a sorted T cell fraction (not recorded which). CDR3 loop: CSAPTGGNTEAFF. CDR3 in DNA: TGCAGTGCTCCCACGGGGGGGAACACTGAAGCTTTCTTT.